One and the same sample provided the 21 T cell receptor beta chains below, sequenced in a study of blood T cell repertoires in COVID-19. TCRdb keeps only in-frame clones here, not all; method: immunoSEQ multiplex PCR. The sample holds some 370,000 clones, 90% seen once. The sequencing sample was made of peripheral blood. The receptors originated from a man aged 18 to 29 with active or convalescent COVID-19.

The chain has TRBV6-1 and TRBJ2-7; no definite D call. This CDR3 is 15 amino acids long. The V end was cut by 0 bases, the J end by 0 bases, with 9 bases between. The germline CDR1 and CDR2 sequences are MNHNS and SASEGT. The CDR3 DNA is TGTGCCAGCAGTGAAGCCCGCGCGCCCTCCTACGAGCAGTACTTC. Protein sequence: CASSEARAPSYEQYF.

The V and J genes are TRBV6-5 and TRBJ1-5; no clear D. The CDR3 consists of 13 residues. Deletions cut 10 bases from V and 4 bases from J, with 14 bases between. CDR1 is MNHEY, CDR2 SVGAGI, per germline. Here the CDR3 reads CATRFGENQPQHF. CDR3 coding DNA: TGTGCCACACGATTCGGGGAGAATCAGCCCCAGCATTTT.

This chain uses TRBV7-8 with TRBJ2-3; 11 positions match TRBD2. V lost 4 bases to trimming and J lost 0 bases; unmatched junction nucleotides: 6. Per germline, CDR1 SGHVS and CDR2 FQNEAQ. The CDR3 loop spans 17 amino acids. The CDR3, as DNA: TGTGCCAGCAGCTACCCGACTAGCGGGGACAGCACAGATACGCAGTATTTT. Amino acid sequence: CASSYPTSGDSTDTQYF.

The chain employs TRBV19 and TRBJ2-5; 10 nucleotides align to TRBD1. J was trimmed by 5 bases and V by 5 bases; bases with no gene match: 8. CDR1 and CDR2 (germline): LNHDA, SQIVND (reference sequence). The CDR3 is made up of 15 amino acids. The CDR3 sequence: CASSWGTGVRETQYF. For the CDR3, the DNA is TGTGCCAGTAGTTGGGGGACAGGGGTACGGGAGACCCAGTACTTC.

The chain links TRBV24-1 to TRBJ1-4; D might be TRBD1 (6 bases). The V gene's germline CDR1 is KGHDR and CDR2 SFDVKD. The CDR3 contains 15 residues. V was pared by 7 bases and J by 6 bases, with 17 bases between. The CDR3 protein is CATRSKQGEDEKLFF. Here the CDR3 DNA reads TGTGCCACCAGATCAAAACAGGGCGAGGATGAAAAACTGTTTTTT.

The DNA of the CDR3 is TGTGCCAGCAGCCAATCCAGGGCGGTGACCCAGTACTTC. As protein: CASSQSRAVTQYF. The J gene is TRBJ2-5, the V gene TRBV3-1 (or the pseudogene TRBV3-2); the D gene is possibly TRBD1 (5 bases). The germline V gene has CDR1 LGHDT and CDR2 YNNKEL (reference sequence). V was pared by 2 bases and J by 7 bases, with 11 bases between. The CDR3 spans 13 residues.

This chain uses TRBV6-5 with TRBJ1-4; TRBD1 matches at 9 bases. Germline-derived CDR1 and CDR2 are MNHEY and SVGAGI. V gave up 7 bases and J gave up 5 bases; unmatched junction bases: 8. There are 15 residues in the CDR3. CDR3 sequence: CASNKEGTGNEKLFF. The CDR3 region has the DNA TGTGCCAGCAACAAAGAGGGGACAGGGAATGAAAAACTGTTTTTT.

This sequence joins TRBV5-1 and TRBJ1-1, with D possibly TRBD1 on 5 matching bases. The CDR3 is 14 residues long. The germline CDR1 and CDR2 sequences are SGHRS and YFSETQ. Trimming stripped 2 bases from V and 3 bases from J, with 11 bases between. CDR3 DNA sequence: TGCGCCAGCAGCTTAAGGGGCTGGGACACTGAAGCTTTCTTT. Protein: CASSLRGWDTEAFF.

This sequence joins TRBV27 and TRBJ2-7, with 7 bases lining up with TRBD2. This CDR3 region has 14 residues. Trimming cost V 6 bases and J 6 bases; bases outside gene matches: 11. Germline V lookup: CDR1 MNHEY, CDR2 SMNVEV (reference sequence). The CDR3 protein is CASSGWGGTAEQYF. CDR3 nucleotide sequence: TGTGCCAGCAGCGGCTGGGGGGGGACGGCCGAGCAGTACTTC.

The chain recombines TRBV4-3 with TRBJ1-2, with D tentatively TRBD1 (5 bases). The CDR3 totals 15 residues. Germline V lookup: CDR1 LGHNA, CDR2 YSLEER. Trimming took 1 base from V and 1 from J, leaving 10 bases between them. The CDR3 sequence: CASSQGGVINYGYTF. DNA of the CDR3: TGCGCCAGCAGCCAAGGGGGCGTGATTAACTATGGCTACACCTTC.

V is TRBV6-5 and J is TRBJ1-5; maybe TRBD1 (5 bases). The germline gives CDR1 MNHEY, CDR2 SVGAGI. This CDR3 has 14 amino acids. Trimming cost V 7 bases and J 5 bases, with 15 bases left between them. CDR3 amino acids: CASKGRGYDQPQHF. In DNA, the CDR3 is TGTGCCAGCAAGGGAAGGGGTTACGATCAGCCCCAGCATTTT.

The chain recombines TRBV18 with TRBJ2-2; D not certain. The germline gives CDR1 KGHSH, CDR2 LQKENI. The CDR3 covers 16 residues. V shed 0 bases and J shed 4 bases, with 12 bases lying between them. CDR3: CASSPPSGLVTGELFF. The CDR3 DNA reads TGTGCCAGCTCACCACCTTCGGGTCTAGTCACCGGGGAGCTGTTTTTT.

This chain connects TRBV15 to TRBJ1-5; D is possibly TRBD1 (5 bases). V lost 0 bases to trimming and J lost 4 bases, with 16 bases between them. The CDR3 spans 17 residues. Germline assignment: CDR1 LNHNV and CDR2 YYDKDF (reference sequence). The CDR3 nucleotides are TGTGCCACCAGCAGAGATCGGCGGGGGGGAATGAATCAGCCCCAGCATTTT. This encodes CATSRDRRGGMNQPQHF.

The chain recombines TRBV7-9 with TRBJ1-3; no clear D. The V end was cut by 6 bases, the J end by 2 bases, with 20 bases between. Germline V lookup: CDR1 SEHNR, CDR2 FQNEAQ (reference sequence). The CDR3 has 17 residues. The CDR3 DNA sequence: TGTGCCAGCAGTACATTAATCCCCCAGCGAACTGGAAACACCATATATTTT. Its translation is CASSTLIPQRTGNTIYF.

The chain joins TRBV28 to TRBJ2-7; D remains ambiguous. V was trimmed by 4 bases and J by 2 bases, leaving 12 bases between them. This CDR3 has 14 amino acids. Germline V gene data show CDR1 as MDHEN and CDR2 as SYDVKM. The CDR3 DNA is TGTGCCAGCAGTTCCTTCACCGGTACCTACGAGCAGTACTTC. Amino acids: CASSSFTGTYEQYF.

The chain couples TRBV5-1 to TRBJ1-1; the D gene is possibly TRBD1 (5 bases). Trimming left V 4 bases short and J 5 bases short, with 12 bases between. Germline-derived CDR1 and CDR2 are SGHRS and YFSETQ. CDR3 size: 13 residues. The CDR3 bases are TGCGCCAGCAGCCGGGACGGGGGGACTGAAGCTTTCTTT. As protein: CASSRDGGTEAFF.

This chain uses TRBV11-1 with TRBJ2-1, with 9 bases fitting TRBD2. CDR3 length: 15 amino acids. Germline CDR1 and CDR2: SGHAT and FQDESV (reference sequence). After removal of 5 bases from V and 8 bases from J, the junction contained 10 bases not matched to a gene. This CDR3 is CASSLLRRTSDEQFF. CDR3 DNA: TGTGCCAGCAGCCTCCTCCGACGGACTAGCGATGAGCAGTTCTTC. Full variable domain (outside the CDR3, taken from reference TRBV11-1 and TRBJ2-1): EAEVAQSPRYKITEKSQAVAFWCDPISGHATLYWYRQILGQGPELLVQFQDESVVDDSQLPKDRFSAERLKGVDSTLKIQPAELGDSAMYLCASSLLRRTSDEQFFGPGTRLTVL.

The chain links TRBV19 to TRBJ2-7; 8 nucleotides match TRBD1. The CDR3 covers 14 residues. In germline, CDR1 is LNHDA, CDR2 SQIVND (reference sequence). J was trimmed by 3 bases and V by 8 bases; bases with no gene match: 9. The CDR3, as DNA: TGTGCCAGTCGGACTCGGACAGGGAACTACGAGCAGTACTTC. Translation: CASRTRTGNYEQYF.

CDR3 in amino acids: CASSLGPGRGDTQYF. CDR3 nucleotides: TGCGCCAGCAGCTTGGGTCCGGGACGGGGGGATACGCAGTATTTT. The rearrangement links TRBV5-1 to TRBJ2-3; TRBD2 might be the D (6 bases). Germline V gene lookup returns CDR1 SGHRS and CDR2 YFSETQ. This CDR3 spans 15 amino acids. V lost 0 bases and J 6 bases, leaving 14 bases between the germline ends.

The chain recombines TRBV29-1 with TRBJ2-7; maybe TRBD1 (6 bases). This CDR3 is 14 amino acids long. Trimming shortened V by 6 bases and J by 2 bases, and 17 bases separated the two germline ends. Germline V gives CDR1 SQVTM, CDR2 ANQGSEA. The CDR3 DNA is TGCAGCGTGCGCCTGGACGACAGGCCCTACGAGCAGTACTTC. This gives the protein CSVRLDDRPYEQYF.

The chain uses TRBV10-3 and TRBJ1-5; possibly TRBD1 for D (5 bases). Trimming stripped 0 bases from V and 6 bases from J, with 12 bases between. The CDR3 has 15 amino acids. Per germline, CDR1 ENHRY and CDR2 SYGVKD. This CDR3 reads CAISESDWGGQPQHF. In DNA form, the CDR3 reads TGTGCCATCAGTGAGTCAGATTGGGGGGGTCAGCCCCAGCATTTT.